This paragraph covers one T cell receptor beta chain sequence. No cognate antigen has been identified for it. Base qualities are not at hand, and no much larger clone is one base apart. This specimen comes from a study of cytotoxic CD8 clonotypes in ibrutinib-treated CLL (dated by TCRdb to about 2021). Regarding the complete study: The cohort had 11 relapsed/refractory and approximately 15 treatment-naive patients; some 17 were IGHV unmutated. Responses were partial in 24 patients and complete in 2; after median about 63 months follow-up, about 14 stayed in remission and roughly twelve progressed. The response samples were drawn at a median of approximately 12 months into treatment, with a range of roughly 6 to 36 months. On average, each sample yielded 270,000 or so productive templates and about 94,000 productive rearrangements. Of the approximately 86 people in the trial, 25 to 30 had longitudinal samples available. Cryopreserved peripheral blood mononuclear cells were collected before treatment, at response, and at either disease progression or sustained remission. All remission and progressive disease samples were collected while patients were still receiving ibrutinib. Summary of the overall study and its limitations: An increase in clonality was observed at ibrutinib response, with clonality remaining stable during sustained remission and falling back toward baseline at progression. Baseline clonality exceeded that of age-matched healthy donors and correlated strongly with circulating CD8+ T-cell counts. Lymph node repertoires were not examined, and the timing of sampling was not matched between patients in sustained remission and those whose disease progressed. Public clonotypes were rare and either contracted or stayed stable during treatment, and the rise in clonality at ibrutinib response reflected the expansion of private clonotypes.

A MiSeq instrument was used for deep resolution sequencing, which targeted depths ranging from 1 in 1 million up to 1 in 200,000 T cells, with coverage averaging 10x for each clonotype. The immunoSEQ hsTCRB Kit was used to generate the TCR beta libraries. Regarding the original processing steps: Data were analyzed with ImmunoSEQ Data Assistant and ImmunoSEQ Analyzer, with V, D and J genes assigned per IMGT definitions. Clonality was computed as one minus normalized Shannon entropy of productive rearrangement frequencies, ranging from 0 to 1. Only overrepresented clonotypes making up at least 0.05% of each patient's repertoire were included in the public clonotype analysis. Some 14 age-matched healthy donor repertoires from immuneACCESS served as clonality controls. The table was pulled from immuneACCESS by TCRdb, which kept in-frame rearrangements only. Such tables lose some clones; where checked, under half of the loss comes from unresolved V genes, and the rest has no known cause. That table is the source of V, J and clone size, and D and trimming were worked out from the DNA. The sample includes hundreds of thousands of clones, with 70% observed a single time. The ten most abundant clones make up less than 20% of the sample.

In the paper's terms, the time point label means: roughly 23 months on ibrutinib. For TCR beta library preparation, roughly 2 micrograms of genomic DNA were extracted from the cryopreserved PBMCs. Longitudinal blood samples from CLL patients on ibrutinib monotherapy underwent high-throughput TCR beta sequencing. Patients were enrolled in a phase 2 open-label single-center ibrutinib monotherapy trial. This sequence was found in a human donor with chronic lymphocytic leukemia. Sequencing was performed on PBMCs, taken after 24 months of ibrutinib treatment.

The CDR3 amino acid sequence is: CASRGKDRLQETQYF. Read as DNA, the sequence is TGTGCAAGTCGCGGAAAAGACAGGCTCCAAGAGACCCAGTACTTC. Recombination joined TRBV12-2 with TRBJ2-5; TRBD1, the D gene given by the table, was not confirmed from the DNA. TRBV12-2 is deemed a pseudogene. The CDR3 contains 15 residues, cysteine and phenylalanine counted. The kept DNA is CDR3 alone, 45 bases in frame from the first base.